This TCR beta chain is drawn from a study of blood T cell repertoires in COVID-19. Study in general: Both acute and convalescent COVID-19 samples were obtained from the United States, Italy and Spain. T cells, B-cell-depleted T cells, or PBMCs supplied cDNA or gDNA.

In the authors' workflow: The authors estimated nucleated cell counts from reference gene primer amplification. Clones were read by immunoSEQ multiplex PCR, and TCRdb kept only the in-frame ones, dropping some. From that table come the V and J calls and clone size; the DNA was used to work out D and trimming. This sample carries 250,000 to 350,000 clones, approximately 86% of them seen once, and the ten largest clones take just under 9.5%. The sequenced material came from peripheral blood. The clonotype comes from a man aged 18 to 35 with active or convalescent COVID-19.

The CDR3 is CASRHDRGPVWELFF. In nucleotides, the CDR3 is TGTGCCAGCAGGCACGACAGGGGCCCCGTCTGGGAGCTGTTTTTT. The chain uses TRBV6-5 and TRBJ2-2; 8 nucleotides agree with TRBD1. The CDR3 covers 15 residues. V gave up 6 bases and J gave up 9 bases; unmatched junction bases: 12. Per germline, CDR1 MNHEY and CDR2 SVGAGI.